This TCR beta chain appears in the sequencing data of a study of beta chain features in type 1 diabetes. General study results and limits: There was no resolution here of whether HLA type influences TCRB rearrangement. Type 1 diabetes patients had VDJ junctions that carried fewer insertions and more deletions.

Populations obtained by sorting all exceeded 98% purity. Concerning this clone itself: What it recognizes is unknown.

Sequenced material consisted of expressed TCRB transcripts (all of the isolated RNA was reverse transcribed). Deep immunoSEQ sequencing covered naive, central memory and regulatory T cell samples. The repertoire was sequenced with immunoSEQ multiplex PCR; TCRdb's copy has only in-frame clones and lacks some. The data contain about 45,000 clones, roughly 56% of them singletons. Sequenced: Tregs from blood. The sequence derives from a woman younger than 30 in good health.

The CDR3 spells CASRPRTGHNEQFF. The DNA for the CDR3 is TGTGCCAGCAGGCCACGTACAGGCCACAATGAGCAGTTCTTC. The chain couples TRBV7-3 to TRBJ2-1, with D possibly matching TRBD1 (5 bases). Germline CDR1 reads SGHTA; CDR2 reads FQGTGA. V lost 6 bases and J 5 bases, leaving 14 bases between the germline ends. The CDR3 runs 14 residues.